This TCR beta chain stems from a study of T-cell memory formation after mild COVID-19. Turning to this clonotype: What it binds is not known.

Sample barcodes and UMIs were carried by the TCR alpha and TCR beta cDNA libraries that 5'RACE generated with constant-segment primers. TCRdb fed the 5' RACE reads into MiXCR, producing one record per CDR3 protein. This sample has hundreds of thousands of distinct CDR3 sequences; around a sixth occur once, and the top ten carry 22%. Findings and caveats of the study: Later expanders leaned toward CD4+, whereas clones contracting from day 15 to 85 were balanced CD4/CD8.

The ends were cut back, 8 bases at V and 0 bases at J, with 19 bases in the middle. This CDR3 comprises 16 residues. Sequencing input: PBMCs or a T cell subset sorted from them (not recorded which). This sequence was found in a man aged 18-30 years who had mild COVID-19 (a few samples of this study predate the infection). Cell type and time point are not known. The V and J genes are TRBV12-3 or TRBV12-4 and TRBJ1-1, with a tentative D call TRBD1 (6 bases). CDR3 in amino acids: CASVGRGASMNTEAFF. The DNA of the CDR3 is TGTGCCAGCGTCGGCCGGGGGGCGTCCATGAACACTGAAGCTTTCTTT.